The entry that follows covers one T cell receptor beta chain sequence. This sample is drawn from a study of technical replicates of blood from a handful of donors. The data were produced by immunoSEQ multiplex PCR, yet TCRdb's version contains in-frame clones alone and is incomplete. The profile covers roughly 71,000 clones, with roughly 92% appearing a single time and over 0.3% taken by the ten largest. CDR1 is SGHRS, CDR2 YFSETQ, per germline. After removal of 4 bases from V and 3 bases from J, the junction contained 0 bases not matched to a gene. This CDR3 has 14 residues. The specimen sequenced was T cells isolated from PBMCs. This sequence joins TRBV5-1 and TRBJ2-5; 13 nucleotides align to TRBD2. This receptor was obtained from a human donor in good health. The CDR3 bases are TGCGCCAGCAGCGGGACTAGCGGGAAAGAGACCCAGTACTTC. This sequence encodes CASSGTSGKETQYF.